A single sample gave rise to the 23 T cell receptor beta chains below, sequenced in a study of shared clonotypes between healthy human individuals. The method was immunoSEQ multiplex PCR; TCRdb's version includes in-frame clones alone and lacks a portion of them. This sample carries about 680,000 clones, around 73% of them seen once, and the ten largest clones take 1.5% to 2%. Material for sequencing was memory CD4+ T cells sorted from blood. Subset specified: CD45RA-negative fraction. The receptor set was obtained from a young woman in good health.

The chain uses TRBV10-3 and TRBJ2-7; 7 bases are shared with TRBD1. The germline gives CDR1 ENHRY, CDR2 SYGVKD. The J segment lost 6 bases and the V segment lost 0 bases, leaving 11 bases of the junction unmatched. There are 16 residues in the CDR3. The CDR3 nucleotides are TGTGCCATCAGTGAGTCGGCTAGGGGGCGACAAGGCGAGCAGTACTTC. This translates into CAISESARGRQGEQYF.

The chain couples TRBV1 to TRBJ2-4; TRBD2, as called in the table, went unchecked against the DNA. TRBV1 is deemed a pseudogene. The CDR3 consists of 12 residues. CDR3 coding DNA: TGCACCAGCTCCTTCTCGGGGGACCCCGGGTTCTTC. Its translation: CTSSFSGDPGFF.

The chain couples TRBV30 to TRBJ1-1; D might be TRBD1 (6 bases). The V gene's germline CDR1 is GTSNPN and CDR2 SVGIG (reference sequence). Trimming left V 2 bases short and J 6 bases short, with 19 bases between. The CDR3 contains 15 residues. Here the CDR3 reads CAWSFARTEGAEAFF. The CDR3 DNA follows: TGTGCCTGGAGTTTTGCGCGGACAGAGGGGGCTGAAGCTTTCTTT.

V and J are TRBV5-6 and TRBJ2-5; 8 bases agree with TRBD1. This CDR3 region has 17 residues. In germline, CDR1 is SGHDT, CDR2 YYEEEE. The ends lost 1 base at V and 1 base at J; junction bases unmatched: 9. The CDR3 loop is CASSLLRDRLFQETQYF. The CDR3 nucleotides are TGTGCCAGCAGCTTGCTACGGGACAGGCTTTTCCAAGAGACCCAGTACTTC.

The chain is built from TRBV19 and TRBJ1-1, with D possibly matching TRBD1 (6 bases). V shed 7 bases and J shed 8 bases, with 17 bases lying between them. CDR3 length: 13 residues. CDR1 is LNHDA and CDR2 is SQIVND in the germline V gene (reference sequence). CDR3 residues: CASTPGGQPEAFF. In DNA form, the CDR3 reads TGTGCCAGTACCCCTGGGGGGCAACCCGAAGCTTTCTTT.

The chain combines TRBV5-1 with TRBJ1-2; 11 nucleotides match TRBD1. The CDR3 is 16 residues long. CDR1 and CDR2 from the germline V gene are SGHRS and YFSETQ. The V segment lost 4 bases and the J segment 1 base; nucleotides outside the gene matches: 6. The CDR3 region has the DNA TGCGCCAGCAGCGCCGGACAGGGGGCGATTAACTATGGCTACACCTTC. Encoded protein: CASSAGQGAINYGYTF.

The rearrangement uses TRBV6-6 and TRBJ1-2; D not resolved. The CDR3 consists of 11 residues. CDR1 and CDR2 from the germline V gene are MNHNY and SVGAGI (reference sequence). The V gene lost 4 bases and the J gene lost 0 bases, with 0 bases spanning the gap. The CDR3 nucleotides are TGTGCCAGCAGTTCTAACTATGGCTACACCTTC. It specifies CASSSNYGYTF.

This clone was seen only a few times. The chain joins TRBV11-2 to TRBJ2-1; a possible D gene is TRBD2 (6 bases). Deletions cut 1 base from V and 3 bases from J, with 19 bases between. CDR1 is SGHAT and CDR2 is FQNNGV in the germline V gene. The CDR3 sequence is 18 residues long. For the CDR3, the DNA is TGTGCCAGCAGCTTAGTCCTGAGGGGTAGGAGGGTCTACAATGAGCAGTTCTTC. Encoded protein: CASSLVLRGRRVYNEQFF.

This clone was recorded once. The chain has TRBV13 and TRBJ2-1; TRBD2 aligns across 11 bases. The CDR3 runs 18 residues. V trimming: 5 bases; J trimming: 4 bases; junction bases outside the gene matches: 13. The germline V gene encodes CDR1 PRHDT and CDR2 FYEKMQ (reference sequence). The CDR3 region has the DNA TGTGCCAGCAGCCCCACTAGCGGGAGAGGGTTAGGGTACAATGAGCAGTTCTTC. Protein product: CASSPTSGRGLGYNEQFF.

V and J are TRBV7-2 and TRBJ2-6; tentatively, D is TRBD2 (7 bases). Looked up from germline, CDR1 is SGHTA and CDR2 is FQGNSA. V lost 3 bases and J lost 4, with 10 bases in between. CDR3 size: 15 residues. Here the CDR3 DNA reads TGTGCCAGCAGCTTGGGGGGGGCCGGGGCCAACGTCCTGACTTTC. This translates into CASSLGGAGANVLTF.

CDR3 in DNA: TGTGCCAGCTCACCAGTCAGGGAAGAGACCCAGTACTTC. Protein product: CASSPVREETQYF. The chain combines TRBV18 with TRBJ2-5; D is possibly TRBD1 (5 bases). CDR1 and CDR2 from the germline V gene are KGHSH and LQKENI. With 2 bases removed from V and 3 bases from J, the gap between germline ends came to 7 bases. This CDR3 has 13 amino acids.

The chain links TRBV10-1 to TRBJ2-7, with 10 positions matching TRBD2. The CDR3 is made up of 15 amino acids. Germline V lookup: CDR1 WNHNN, CDR2 SYGVQD (reference sequence). V shed 3 bases and J 4 bases; nucleotides not matched to a gene: 6. The CDR3 reads CASSERTSGLYEQYF. DNA for the CDR3: TGCGCCAGCAGTGAAAGGACTAGCGGCCTTTACGAGCAGTACTTC.

The rearrangement uses TRBV5-1 and TRBJ2-7, with a weak D call TRBD2 (7 bases). Trimming left V 4 bases short and J 5 bases short, with 22 bases between. CDR1 is SGHRS, CDR2 YFSETQ, per germline. This CDR3 is 16 amino acids long. This CDR3 is CASSRGDNEIGHEQYF. In DNA form, the CDR3 reads TGCGCCAGCAGCCGGGGGGACAACGAGATCGGCCACGAGCAGTACTTC.

This clone was found once. CDR3 residues: CAGGLAGGTDTQYF. CDR3 in DNA: TGCGCCGGCGGACTAGCGGGAGGCACAGATACGCAGTATTTT. V is TRBV5-1 and J is TRBJ2-3; 13 bases are a match to TRBD2. The germline V gene encodes CDR1 SGHRS and CDR2 YFSETQ. CDR3 size: 14 residues. The V segment lost 10 bases and the J segment 1 base; nucleotides outside the gene matches: 3.

Ten or more counts support this clone. The V call is TRBV7-3, the J call TRBJ1-2; 7 nucleotides align to TRBD1. Germline CDR1 is SGHTA and CDR2 is FQGTGA. V was pared by 2 bases and J by 6 bases, with 3 bases of the junction left unmatched. This CDR3 is built from 13 residues. The CDR3 here is CASSLAGTDGYTF. The CDR3 region has the DNA TGTGCCAGCAGCTTAGCCGGGACAGATGGCTACACCTTC.

Regarding this clone: Other DNA sequences in this sample translate to the same CDR3. The rearrangement links TRBV5-1 to TRBJ2-1; D is unresolved. V lost 0 bases and J 1 base, leaving 8 bases between the germline ends. The germline gives CDR1 SGHRS, CDR2 YFSETQ. CDR3 size: 15 residues. In nucleotides, the CDR3 is TGCGCCAGCAGCTTGGGGTCGTCTTCCTACAATGAGCAGTTCTTC. Protein: CASSLGSSSYNEQFF. Using reference TRBV5-1 and TRBJ2-1 for the parts outside the CDR3, the full variable domain is KAGVTQTPRYLIKTRGQQVTLSCSPISGHRSVSWYQQTPGQGLQFLFEYFSETQRNKGNFPGRFSGRQFSNSRSEMNVSTLELGDSALYLCASSLGSSSYNEQFFGPGTRLTVL.

CDR3 amino acids: CASSLGGSSGQETQYF. Here the CDR3 DNA reads TGTGCCAGCAGCTTAGGAGGTTCTAGCGGGCAAGAGACCCAGTACTTC. The genes are TRBV7-2 and TRBJ2-5; 8 nucleotides align to TRBD2. In germline, CDR1 is SGHTA, CDR2 FQGNSA. This CDR3 is built from 16 residues. The J segment lost 2 bases and the V segment lost 1 base, leaving 6 bases of the junction unmatched.

The genes are TRBV6-6 and TRBJ1-2; the D is unclear. Between the trimmed V and J ends, which lost 7 bases and 4 bases, there was a span of 13 bases. Germline CDR1 reads MNHNY; CDR2 reads SVGAGI (reference sequence). The CDR3 is 13 residues long. The CDR3 loop reads CASNREAVYGYTF. The CDR3 nucleotides are TGTGCCAGCAATCGCGAAGCCGTCTATGGCTACACCTTC.

The chain joins TRBV19 to TRBJ2-2; D unclear. Germline values: CDR1 LNHDA, CDR2 SQIVND (reference sequence). Trimming left V 5 bases short and J 0 bases short, with 7 bases between. The CDR3 is 14 amino acids. Here the CDR3 DNA reads TGTGCCAGTAGTGCGACTGCGAACACCGGGGAGCTGTTTTTT. Translation gives CASSATANTGELFF.

The genes are TRBV29-1 and TRBJ1-4, with D unclear. The length of the CDR3 is 13 residues. Per the germline V gene, CDR1 is SQVTM and CDR2 is ANQGSEA. V was shortened by 5 bases and J by 4 bases, with 11 bases between the two germline ends. CDR3 bases: TGCAGCGTTAGTAGGCAGAATAATGAAAAACTGTTTTTT. Translated, it gives CSVSRQNNEKLFF.

The chain recombines TRBV9 with TRBJ1-4, with TRBD1 as a possible D gene (5 bases). Trimming took 3 bases from V and 0 from J, leaving 12 bases between them. CDR3 size: 16 residues. Germline CDR1 SGDLS, CDR2 YYNGEE. The CDR3 DNA follows: TGTGCCAGCAGCGCCGTCGGGACCGCAACTAATGAAAAACTGTTTTTT. It yields the protein CASSAVGTATNEKLFF.

The gene calls are TRBV29-1 and TRBJ1-1, with 9 bases aligning to TRBD1. The junction had 13 bases not matched to a gene; V was cut back by 3 bases and J by 11 bases. The CDR3 totals 14 residues. Germline CDR1 SQVTM, CDR2 ANQGSEA. The CDR3 DNA reads TGCAGCGTTGACGCGGGACAGGGCGCCCCGGAGGCTTTCTTT. It is translated as CSVDAGQGAPEAFF.

The rearrangement uses TRBV23-1 and TRBJ2-7; 10 bases match TRBD1. TRBV23-1 is reported as an ORF; its role is uncertain. The CDR3 is 15 amino acids. Losses at the gene ends were 7 bases for V and 5 bases for J; bases not matched to a gene: 11. The CDR3 nucleotides read TGCGCCAGCACCACCCAGGACAGGGGGATCCACGAGCAGTACTTC. This translates into CASTTQDRGIHEQYF.